The 25 T cell receptor beta chains given below trace back to one sample, sequenced in a study of early T cells in non-severe SARS-CoV-2 infection. Via MiXCR, TCRdb re-called the 5' RACE reads, giving one row per CDR3 protein. The table includes over 50,000 distinct CDR3 sequences, 8% to 9% detected once. Material for sequencing was whole blood. The receptors shown here come from an adult who was a healthcare worker with PCR-confirmed SARS-CoV-2 infection or an uninfected control (not recorded which).

Many counts were recorded for this clonotype. The chain recombines TRBV5-1 with TRBJ1-5; D uncertain. V lost 7 bases to trimming and J lost 0 bases, with 11 bases between them. In germline, CDR1 is SGHRS, CDR2 YFSETQ. The CDR3 loop spans 14 amino acids. CDR3 loop: CASSDGYSNQPQHF. CDR3 bases: TGCGCCAGCTCGGACGGCTATAGCAATCAGCCCCAGCATTTT.

The V and J genes are TRBV7-8 and TRBJ2-7, with unresolved D. With 2 bases removed from V and 3 bases from J, the gap between germline ends came to 8 bases. CDR1 and CDR2 from the germline V gene are SGHVS and FQNEAQ. This CDR3 contains 13 residues. The CDR3, as DNA: TGTGCCAGCAGCTTAATCGGCAGCTACGAGCAGTACTTC. Translated, it gives CASSLIGSYEQYF.

The CDR3 DNA is TGTGCCAGCTCACCCCGGGACGGTTCCAATTCCCAGTACTTC. This encodes CASSPRDGSNSQYF. The gene calls are TRBV18 and TRBJ2-7; either TRBD1 or TRBD2 may supply D (5 bases each). V was trimmed by 3 bases and J by 10 bases, leaving 19 bases between them. Germline CDR1 and CDR2: KGHSH and LQKENI. The CDR3 is 14 residues long. The full variable domain, in which reference TRBV18 and TRBJ2-7 provide the parts outside the CDR3, is NAGVMQNPRHLVRRRGQEARLRCSPMKGHSHVYWYRQLPEEGLKFMVYLQKENIIDESGMPKERFSAEFPKEGPSILRIQQVVRGDSAAYFCASSPRDGSNSQYFGPGTRLTVT.

This clonotype was detected only a few times. The V call is TRBV12-3 or TRBV12-4, the J call TRBJ2-1; D may be TRBD1 or TRBD2 (5 bases each). This CDR3 is 13 amino acids long. The V end was cut by 5 bases, the J end by 9 bases, with 14 bases between. This CDR3 is CASSGGLLLEQFF. CDR3 nucleotide sequence: TGTGCCAGCAGTGGGGGTTTACTGCTTGAGCAGTTCTTC.

This clonotype has more than one count but fewer than ten. The rearrangement uses TRBV18 and TRBJ2-3; D ambiguous. Germline CDR1 reads KGHSH; CDR2 reads LQKENI. This CDR3 has 13 residues. V was pared by 1 base and J by 1 base, with 3 bases between. The CDR3 DNA reads TGTGCCAGCTCACCACTCGGCACAGATACGCAGTATTTT. Protein product: CASSPLGTDTQYF.

This clonotype was seen only a few times. The V and J genes are TRBV28 and TRBJ2-3, with D perhaps TRBD2 (6 bases). This CDR3 is 16 amino acids long. Germline V gene sequence: CDR1 MDHEN, CDR2 SYDVKM. V shed 6 bases and J shed 4 bases, with 20 bases lying between them. Written as DNA, the CDR3 is TGTGCCAGCAGATCCACTAGAGCGGGTACGGCAGATACGCAGTATTTT. Its protein is CASRSTRAGTADTQYF. The full variable domain, with the rest looked up from reference TRBV28 and TRBJ2-3, is DVKVTQSSRYLVKRTGEKVFLECVQDMDHENMFWYRQDPGLGLRLIYFSYDVKMKEKGDIPEGYSVSREKKERFSLILESASTNQTSMYLCASRSTRAGTADTQYFGPGTRLTVL.

This clonotype was seen only a few times. This chain links TRBV7-8 with TRBJ1-1; D not certain. This CDR3 contains 15 residues. CDR1 and CDR2 from the germline V gene are SGHVS and FQNEAQ. V was trimmed by 2 bases and J by 3 bases, leaving 13 bases between them. The CDR3, as DNA: TGTGCCAGCAGCTTAACGAGACTGGCAGACACTGAAGCTTTCTTT. Its protein product is CASSLTRLADTEAFF.

This clonotype appeared many times. V and J are TRBV7-2 and TRBJ2-7; D is perhaps TRBD2 (6 bases). The length of the CDR3 is 13 residues. Germline values: CDR1 SGHTA, CDR2 FQGNSA. V was trimmed by 1 base and J by 4 bases, leaving 8 bases between them. CDR3 in amino acids: CASSLDRGYEQYF. Here the CDR3 DNA reads TGTGCCAGCAGCTTAGATCGGGGGTACGAGCAGTACTTC. The full variable domain, rest sourced from reference TRBV7-2 and TRBJ2-7, is GAGVSQSPSNKVTEKGKDVELRCDPISGHTALYWYRQSLGQGLEFLIYFQGNSAPDKSGLPSDRFSAERTGGSVSTLTIQRTQQEDSAVYLCASSLDRGYEQYFGPGTRLTVT.

Ten or more counts support this clonotype. The chain recombines TRBV7-8 with TRBJ2-7, with D possibly TRBD1 on 5 matching bases. Germline V gene data show CDR1 as SGHVS and CDR2 as FQNEAQ. V was pared by 1 base and J by 2 bases, with 9 bases between. The CDR3 is 14 residues long. The CDR3 DNA follows: TGTGCCAGCAGCTTAGGGCCGACAGCCTACGAGCAGTACTTC. As protein: CASSLGPTAYEQYF. Complete variable domain (other parts from reference TRBV7-8 and TRBJ2-7): GAGVSQSPRYKVAKRGQDVALRCDPISGHVSLFWYQQALGQGPEFLTYFQNEAQLDKSGLPSDRFFAERPEGSVSTLKIQRTQQEDSAVYLCASSLGPTAYEQYFGPGTRLTVT.

This clonotype showed up just a few times. V is TRBV3-1 and J is TRBJ2-1; D might be TRBD2 (6 bases). Trimming removed 4 bases from V and 4 bases from J, with 17 bases in between. The germline V gene encodes CDR1 LGHDT and CDR2 YNNKEL (reference sequence). The CDR3 sequence is 16 residues long. The CDR3 is CASSPREVAAYNEQFF. The CDR3 coding sequence is TGTGCCAGCAGCCCGAGAGAGGTAGCGGCTTACAATGAGCAGTTCTTC.

This clonotype was counted at least ten times. The J gene is TRBJ1-5, the V gene TRBV6-5; D gene unclear. CDR3 length: 12 residues. V lost 0 bases to trimming and J lost 9 bases, with 6 bases between them. Germline CDR1 is MNHEY and CDR2 is SVGAGI. In nucleotides, the CDR3 is TGTGCCAGCAGTTACTCGAAGGGGCCCCAGCATTTT. Translation: CASSYSKGPQHF.

This clonotype has a count of ten or more. This chain connects TRBV7-3 to TRBJ2-1, with D possibly matching TRBD2 (5 bases). This CDR3 spans 16 amino acids. Trimming removed 2 bases from V and 6 bases from J, with 17 bases in between. The germline V gene encodes CDR1 SGHTA and CDR2 FQGTGA. The CDR3 region is CASSLDLATDGNEQFF. CDR3 DNA sequence: TGTGCCAGCAGCTTAGACCTAGCCACCGACGGCAATGAGCAGTTCTTC.

V and J are TRBV12-3 or TRBV12-4 and TRBJ1-5, with D maybe TRBD1 (5 bases). The V gene lost 4 bases and the J gene lost 5 bases, with 12 bases spanning the gap. This CDR3 has 14 amino acids. The CDR3 region is CASSSSRGHQPQHF. The CDR3 region has the DNA TGTGCCAGCAGTTCCTCCCGGGGCCATCAGCCCCAGCATTTT.

This clonotype was recorded many times. This chain uses TRBV11-2 with TRBJ1-1, with 7 bases matching TRBD1. With 2 bases clipped from V and 1 base from J, the junction kept 1 base outside the gene matches. Germline V gene sequence: CDR1 SGHAT, CDR2 FQNNGV. The CDR3 spans 14 residues. The CDR3 DNA sequence: TGTGCCAGCAGCTTACAGGGGGGGAACACTGAAGCTTTCTTT. This encodes CASSLQGGNTEAFF.

This clonotype was found a few times. The rearrangement links TRBV29-1 to TRBJ2-1; TRBD1 matches at 7 bases. Germline-derived CDR1 and CDR2 are SQVTM and ANQGSEA. Trimming removed 8 bases from V and 7 bases from J; junction bases left unmatched: 8. The CDR3 loop spans 12 amino acids. In DNA, the CDR3 is TGCAGCTCAGGGACAGCCCTAAATGAGCAGTTCTTC. Translation gives CSSGTALNEQFF.

This sequence joins TRBV5-1 and TRBJ2-3; TRBD2 aligns across 7 bases. Looked up from germline, CDR1 is SGHRS and CDR2 is YFSETQ. V lost 6 bases and J lost 2; bases outside the gene matches: 6. The CDR3 extends over 14 amino acids. CDR3 bases: TGCGCCAGCATGATAGCGGGCTTCACAGATACGCAGTATTTT. Residues: CASMIAGFTDTQYF.

This clonotype was counted many times. The V call is TRBV5-6, the J call TRBJ1-6; 9 bases are shared with TRBD1. The V segment lost 2 bases and the J segment 7 bases; nucleotides outside the gene matches: 1. CDR3 length: 14 amino acids. Per the germline V gene, CDR1 is SGHDT and CDR2 is YYEEEE. The CDR3 is CASSLTGGNSPLHF. The CDR3 DNA is TGTGCCAGCAGCTTAACAGGGGGCAATTCACCCCTCCACTTT.

The chain couples TRBV3-1 to TRBJ2-7; D unclear. Trimming left V 1 base short and J 9 bases short, with 10 bases between. The germline CDR1 and CDR2 sequences are LGHDT and YNNKEL (reference sequence). This CDR3 has 12 residues. DNA for the CDR3: TGTGCCAGCAGCCAAGGTTCCGGCGGGCAGTACTTC. Translation gives CASSQGSGGQYF.

The table lists this clonotype with many counts. This chain connects TRBV6-1 to TRBJ1-1, with a weak D call TRBD1 (5 bases). Germline values: CDR1 MNHNS, CDR2 SASEGT. This CDR3 comprises 14 residues. V lost 7 bases and J 0 bases, leaving 12 bases between the germline ends. The CDR3 nucleotides read TGTGCCAGCATTAGGGGACGGCTGAACACTGAAGCTTTCTTT. Its protein product is CASIRGRLNTEAFF.

In this sample, this clonotype turned up a few times. The rearrangement uses TRBV5-6 and TRBJ1-1; the D is unclear. V was trimmed by 1 base and J by 0 bases, leaving 7 bases between them. The CDR3 covers 14 residues. From germline, CDR1 is SGHDT and CDR2 YYEEEE. CDR3 residues: CASSLPGLNTEAFF. CDR3 coding DNA: TGTGCCAGCAGCTTGCCCGGGCTGAACACTGAAGCTTTCTTT. The complete variable domain, with remaining parts taken from reference TRBV5-6 and TRBJ1-1, reads DAGVTQSPTHLIKTRGQQVTLRCSPKSGHDTVSWYQQALGQGPQFIFQYYEEEERQRGNFPDRFSGHQFPNYSSELNVNALLLGDSALYLCASSLPGLNTEAFFGQGTRLTVV.

This clonotype has at least ten counts. V and J are TRBV20-1 and TRBJ1-5; 7 bases are shared with TRBD1. The V gene end was trimmed by 6 bases and the J gene end by 6 bases; junction bases not matched to a gene: 8. The CDR3 is made up of 13 amino acids. The germline CDR1 and CDR2 sequences are DFQATT and SNEGSKA (reference sequence). CDR3 DNA sequence: TGCAGTGCCTTACAACAGGGGAGTCAGCCCCAGCATTTT. Translating gives CSALQQGSQPQHF.

The chain uses TRBV20-1 and TRBJ1-6; TRBD1 might be the D (6 bases). Between the trimmed V and J ends, which lost 0 bases and 7 bases, there was a span of 10 bases. Looked up from germline, CDR1 is DFQATT and CDR2 is SNEGSKA (reference sequence). This CDR3 region has 14 residues. CDR3 sequence: CSARDRGENSPLHF. In DNA form, the CDR3 reads TGCAGTGCTAGAGACAGGGGAGAGAATTCACCCCTCCACTTT.

The chain carries TRBV3-1 and TRBJ1-3, with D possibly matching TRBD1 (5 bases). Trimming cost V 1 base and J 7 bases, with 11 bases left between them. This CDR3 spans 14 amino acids. Germline CDR1 and CDR2: LGHDT and YNNKEL (reference sequence). DNA for the CDR3: TGTGCCAGCAGCCAAGGCGCGGCAGGGAACACCATATATTTT. This codes for CASSQGAAGNTIYF.

In its sample, this clonotype was seen many times. The chain links TRBV5-4 to TRBJ2-2; maybe TRBD1 (5 bases). CDR1 SGHNT and CDR2 YYREEE come from the germline V gene (reference sequence). The CDR3 spans 15 residues. Trimming shortened V by 3 bases and J by 4 bases, and 13 bases separated the two germline ends. CDR3 nucleotide sequence: TGTGCCAGCAGCTCCCCCACAGGTCCCACCGGGGAGCTGTTTTTT. Translating gives CASSSPTGPTGELFF.

Only a few counts were recorded for this clonotype. The rearrangement uses TRBV28 and TRBJ2-1; possible D gene TRBD2, 5 bases. The length of the CDR3 is 14 residues. CDR1 and CDR2 from the germline V gene are MDHEN and SYDVKM. V lost 7 bases and J 5 bases, leaving 15 bases between the germline ends. The CDR3 DNA follows: TGTGCCAGCACCATACTAGGCGGCAACAATGAGCAGTTCTTC. This gives the protein CASTILGGNNEQFF. The full variable domain, its missing parts supplied by reference TRBV28 and TRBJ2-1, is DVKVTQSSRYLVKRTGEKVFLECVQDMDHENMFWYRQDPGLGLRLIYFSYDVKMKEKGDIPEGYSVSREKKERFSLILESASTNQTSMYLCASTILGGNNEQFFGPGTRLTVL.